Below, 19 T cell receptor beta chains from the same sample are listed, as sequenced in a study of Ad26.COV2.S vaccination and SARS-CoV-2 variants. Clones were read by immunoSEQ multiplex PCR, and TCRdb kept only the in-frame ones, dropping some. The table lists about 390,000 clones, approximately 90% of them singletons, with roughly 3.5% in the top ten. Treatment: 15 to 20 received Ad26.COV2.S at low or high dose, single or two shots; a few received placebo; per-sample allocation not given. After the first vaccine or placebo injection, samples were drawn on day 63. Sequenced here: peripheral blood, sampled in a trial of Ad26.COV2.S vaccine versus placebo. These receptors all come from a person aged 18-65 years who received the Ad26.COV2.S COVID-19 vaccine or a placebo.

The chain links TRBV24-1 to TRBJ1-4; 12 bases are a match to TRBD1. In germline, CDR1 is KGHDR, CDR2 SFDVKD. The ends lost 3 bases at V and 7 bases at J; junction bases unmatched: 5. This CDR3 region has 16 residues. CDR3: CATSDLPGQGAEKLFF. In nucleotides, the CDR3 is TGTGCCACCAGTGATCTCCCGGGACAGGGGGCTGAAAAACTGTTTTTT.

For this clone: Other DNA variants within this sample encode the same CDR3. CDR3 sequence reads: CASRGDLSGNTIYF. Written as DNA, the CDR3 is TGTGCCAGCAGGGGGGACTTATCTGGAAACACCATATATTTT. V gene TRBV2 combines with J gene TRBJ1-3, with D tentatively TRBD1 (5 bases). The CDR3 is made up of 14 amino acids. Trimming removed 6 bases at V and 1 base at J, with 10 bases between. Per germline, CDR1 SNHLY and CDR2 FYNNEI.

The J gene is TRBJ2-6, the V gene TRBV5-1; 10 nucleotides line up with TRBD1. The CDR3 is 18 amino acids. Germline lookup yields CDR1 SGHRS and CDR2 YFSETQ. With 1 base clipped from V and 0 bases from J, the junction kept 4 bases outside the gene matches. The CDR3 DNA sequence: TGCGCCAGCAGCTTGTGGGACAGGGGTACCTCTGGGGCCAACGTCCTGACTTTC. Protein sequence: CASSLWDRGTSGANVLTF.

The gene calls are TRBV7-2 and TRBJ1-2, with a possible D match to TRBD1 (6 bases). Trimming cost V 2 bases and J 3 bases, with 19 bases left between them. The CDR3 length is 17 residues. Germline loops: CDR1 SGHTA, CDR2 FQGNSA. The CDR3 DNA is TGTGCCAGCAGCTTAAGGTCGACAGGCGCCGGAGACTATGGCTACACCTTC. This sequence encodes CASSLRSTGAGDYGYTF.

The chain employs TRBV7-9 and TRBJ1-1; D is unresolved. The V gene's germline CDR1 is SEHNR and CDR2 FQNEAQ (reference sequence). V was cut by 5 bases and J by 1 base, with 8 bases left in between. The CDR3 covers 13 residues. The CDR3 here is CASSDLGNTEAFF. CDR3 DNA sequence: TGTGCCAGCAGCGATTTGGGGAACACTGAAGCTTTCTTT. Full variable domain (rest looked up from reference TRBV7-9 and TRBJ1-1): DTGVSQNPRHKITKRGQNVTFRCDPISEHNRLYWYRQTLGQGPEFLTYFQNEAQLEKSRLLSDRFSAERPKGSFSTLEIQRTEQGDSAMYLCASSDLGNTEAFFGQGTRLTVV.

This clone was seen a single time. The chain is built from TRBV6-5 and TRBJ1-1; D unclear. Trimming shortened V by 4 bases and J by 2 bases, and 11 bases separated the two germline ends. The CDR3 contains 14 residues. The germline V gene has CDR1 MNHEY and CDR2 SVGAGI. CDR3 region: CASSSRDINTEAFF. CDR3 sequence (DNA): TGTGCCAGCAGTTCCCGGGATATTAACACTGAAGCTTTCTTT.

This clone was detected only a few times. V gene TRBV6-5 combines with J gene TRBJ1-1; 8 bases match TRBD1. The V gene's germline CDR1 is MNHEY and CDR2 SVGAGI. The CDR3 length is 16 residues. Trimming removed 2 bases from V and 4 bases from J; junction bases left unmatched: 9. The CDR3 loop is CASSYGSGGMATEAFF. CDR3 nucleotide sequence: TGTGCCAGCAGTTACGGGTCAGGGGGCATGGCCACTGAAGCTTTCTTT.

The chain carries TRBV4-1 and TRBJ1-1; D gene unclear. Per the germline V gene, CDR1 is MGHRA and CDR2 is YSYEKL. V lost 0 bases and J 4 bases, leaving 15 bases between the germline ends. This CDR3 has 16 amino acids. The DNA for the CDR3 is TGCGCCAGCAGCCAAGATTCGTTGACGGTTATCACTGAAGCTTTCTTT. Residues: CASSQDSLTVITEAFF.

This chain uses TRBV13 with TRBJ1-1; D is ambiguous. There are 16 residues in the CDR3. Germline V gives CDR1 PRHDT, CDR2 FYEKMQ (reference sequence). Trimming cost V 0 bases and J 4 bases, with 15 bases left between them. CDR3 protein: CASSLGYLWRSTEAFF. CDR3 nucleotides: TGTGCCAGCAGCTTAGGCTACCTATGGAGGTCCACTGAAGCTTTCTTT. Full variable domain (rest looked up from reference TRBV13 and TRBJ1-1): AAGVIQSPRHLIKEKRETATLKCYPIPRHDTVYWYQQGPGQDPQFLISFYEKMQSDKGSIPDRFSAQQFSDYHSELNMSSLELGDSALYFCASSLGYLWRSTEAFFGQGTRLTVV.

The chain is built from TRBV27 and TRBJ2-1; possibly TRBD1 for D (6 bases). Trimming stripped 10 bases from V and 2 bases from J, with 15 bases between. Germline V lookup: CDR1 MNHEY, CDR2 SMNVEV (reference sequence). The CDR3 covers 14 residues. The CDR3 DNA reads TGTGCCACACAACCGGGACAAACCTACAATGAGCAGTTCTTC. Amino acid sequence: CATQPGQTYNEQFF.

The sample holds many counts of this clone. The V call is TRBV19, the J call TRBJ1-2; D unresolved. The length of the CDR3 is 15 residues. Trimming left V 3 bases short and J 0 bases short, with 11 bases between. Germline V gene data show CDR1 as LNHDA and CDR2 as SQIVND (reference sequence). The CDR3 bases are TGTGCCAGTAGTATTAAGGGAACAGCTAACTATGGCTACACCTTC. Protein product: CASSIKGTANYGYTF. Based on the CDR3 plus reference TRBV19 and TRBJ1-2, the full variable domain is DGGITQSPKYLFRKEGQNVTLSCEQNLNHDAMYWYRQDPGQGLRLIYYSQIVNDFQKGDIAEGYSVSREKKESFPLTVTSAQKNPTAFYLCASSIKGTANYGYTFGSGTRLTVV.

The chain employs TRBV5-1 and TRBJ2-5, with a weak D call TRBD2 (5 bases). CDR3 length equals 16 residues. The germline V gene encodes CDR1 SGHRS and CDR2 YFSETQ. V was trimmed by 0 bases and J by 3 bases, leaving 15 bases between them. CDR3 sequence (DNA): TGCGCCAGCAGCTTGGGAGGAGAATGGCGGGAAGAGACCCAGTACTTC. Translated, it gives CASSLGGEWREETQYF.

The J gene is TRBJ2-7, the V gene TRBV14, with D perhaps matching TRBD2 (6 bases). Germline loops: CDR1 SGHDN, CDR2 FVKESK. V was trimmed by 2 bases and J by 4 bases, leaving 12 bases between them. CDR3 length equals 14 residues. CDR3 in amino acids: CASSQTTGGYEQYF. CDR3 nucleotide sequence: TGTGCCAGCAGCCAAACCACCGGGGGATACGAGCAGTACTTC.

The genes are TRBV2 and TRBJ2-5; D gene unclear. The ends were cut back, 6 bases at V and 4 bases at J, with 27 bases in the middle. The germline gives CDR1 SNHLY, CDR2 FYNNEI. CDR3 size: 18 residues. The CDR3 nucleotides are TGTGCCAGCAGCCCGTGGACCTCCGGGCCGGGTAGGCCAGAGACCCAGTACTTC. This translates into CASSPWTSGPGRPETQYF.

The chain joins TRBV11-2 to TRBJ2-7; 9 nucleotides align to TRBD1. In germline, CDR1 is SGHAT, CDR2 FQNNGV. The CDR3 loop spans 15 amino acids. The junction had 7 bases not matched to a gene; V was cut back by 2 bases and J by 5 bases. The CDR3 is CASSLSGDRAHEQYF. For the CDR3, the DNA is TGTGCCAGCAGCTTAAGTGGGGACAGGGCCCACGAGCAGTACTTC.

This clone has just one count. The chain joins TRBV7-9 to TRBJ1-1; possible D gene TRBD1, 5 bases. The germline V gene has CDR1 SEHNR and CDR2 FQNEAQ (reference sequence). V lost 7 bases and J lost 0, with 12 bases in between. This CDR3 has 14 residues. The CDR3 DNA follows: TGTGCCAGCACATGGGACGTGATGAACACTGAAGCTTTCTTT. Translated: CASTWDVMNTEAFF.

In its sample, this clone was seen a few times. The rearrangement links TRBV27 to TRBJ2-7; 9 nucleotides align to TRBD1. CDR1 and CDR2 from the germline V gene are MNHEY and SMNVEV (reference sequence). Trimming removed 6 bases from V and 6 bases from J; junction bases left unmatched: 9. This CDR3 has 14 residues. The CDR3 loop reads CASRIRDRVSEQYF. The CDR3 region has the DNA TGTGCCAGCAGGATCCGGGACAGGGTATCCGAGCAGTACTTC.

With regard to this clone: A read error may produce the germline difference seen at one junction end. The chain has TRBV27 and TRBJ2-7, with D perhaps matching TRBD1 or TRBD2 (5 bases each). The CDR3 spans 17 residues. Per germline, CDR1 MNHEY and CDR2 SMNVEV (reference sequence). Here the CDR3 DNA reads TGTGCCAGCAGTATATCCCCCGGGACCGACATTTCCTACGAGCAGTACTTC. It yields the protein CASSISPGTDISYEQYF.

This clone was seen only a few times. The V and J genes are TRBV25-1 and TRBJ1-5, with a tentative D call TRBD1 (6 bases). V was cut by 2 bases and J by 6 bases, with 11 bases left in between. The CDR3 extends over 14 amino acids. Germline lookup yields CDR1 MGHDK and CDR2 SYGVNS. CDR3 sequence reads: CASSEAGAGQPQHF. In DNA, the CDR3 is TGTGCCAGCAGTGAAGCAGGGGCGGGTCAGCCCCAGCATTTT.